A selection of T cell receptor beta chains follows, all from one sample in a study of blood T cell repertoires in COVID-19. Clones were sequenced by immunoSEQ multiplex PCR, and TCRdb holds only the in-frame ones, with some missing. The sample holds roughly 97,000 clones, about 91% seen once. What was sequenced was peripheral blood. The receptors here all came from a human donor in a cohort sampled during active COVID-19. CDR3s include the opening cysteine and the closing phenylalanine or tryptophan. The D gene is left open where the match is weak. Not all rows give a size; the values are once, few, many and, for expanded clones, a class.

j_call: TRBJ2-7
clone_size: NA
d_call: NA
v_call: TRBV25-1
cdr3_nt: TGTGCCAGCAGCCAGGCGGGATTCTCCTACGAGCAGTACTTC
cdr3_aa: CASSQAGFSYEQYF

j_call: TRBJ2-5
clone_size: NA
d_call: NA
v_call: TRBV24-1
cdr3_nt: TGTGCCACCAGTGATTGGGAACAGGGTGTGGAGACCCAGTACTTC
cdr3_aa: CATSDWEQGVETQYF

j_call: TRBJ2-1
clone_size: NA
d_call: NA
v_call: TRBV6-6
cdr3_nt: TGTGCCAGCAGTACCCCAGGAGCGGGTATCTACAATGAGCAGTTCTTC
cdr3_aa: CASSTPGAGIYNEQFF

j_call: TRBJ1-1
clone_size: few
d_call: NA
v_call: TRBV14
cdr3_nt: TGTGCCAGCAGCCAAGAACTAAACACTGAAGCTTTCTTT
cdr3_aa: CASSQELNTEAFF

j_call: TRBJ2-7
clone_size: NA
d_call: NA
v_call: TRBV18
cdr3_nt: TGTGCCAGCTCGCTAAAACTGGACAGAAACTACGAGCAGTACTTC
cdr3_aa: CASSLKLDRNYEQYF

j_call: TRBJ1-1
clone_size: NA
d_call: NA
v_call: TRBV12-5
cdr3_nt: TGTGCTAGTGGTGAGCCGTGGGGAGCACTGAACACTGAAGCTTTCTTT
cdr3_aa: CASGEPWGALNTEAFF

j_call: TRBJ2-2
clone_size: NA
d_call: NA
v_call: TRBV5-6
cdr3_nt: TGTGCCAGCAGGGGCCGAAAGACCGGGGAGCTGTTTTTT
cdr3_aa: CASRGRKTGELFF

j_call: TRBJ1-2
clone_size: NA
d_call: NA
v_call: TRBV5-6
cdr3_nt: TGTGCCAGCAGCCCTACAGGGTTAAACGGCTACACCTTC
cdr3_aa: CASSPTGLNGYTF

j_call: TRBJ2-3
clone_size: NA
d_call: TRBD2
v_call: TRBV6-4
cdr3_nt: TGTGCCAGCAGTGACTCAGCGGGAGCAGATACGCAGTATTTT
cdr3_aa: CASSDSAGADTQYF

j_call: TRBJ2-1
clone_size: NA
d_call: TRBD2
v_call: TRBV7-2
cdr3_nt: TGTGCCAGCTCGCGGGAGGGGTGGCATGAGCAGTTCTTC
cdr3_aa: CASSREGWHEQFF

j_call: TRBJ2-2
clone_size: NA
d_call: NA
v_call: TRBV29-1
cdr3_nt: TGCAGCGTTGGACTAACGAACACCGGGGAGCTGTTTTTT
cdr3_aa: CSVGLTNTGELFF

j_call: TRBJ1-5
clone_size: once
d_call: NA
v_call: TRBV19
cdr3_nt: TGTGCCAGTCACGGGGGGAGGGTTGGGCAGCCCCAGCATTTT
cdr3_aa: CASHGGRVGQPQHF

j_call: TRBJ2-5
clone_size: NA
d_call: TRBD2
v_call: TRBV19
cdr3_nt: TGTGCCAGTAGTAAAACAGGACTAGCGGGAGCACAAGAGACCCAGTACTTC
cdr3_aa: CASSKTGLAGAQETQYF

j_call: TRBJ2-3
clone_size: NA
d_call: TRBD2
v_call: TRBV3-1/TRBV3-2
cdr3_nt: TGTGCCAGCAGCCTAGCGGGAGATACGCAGTATTTT
cdr3_aa: CASSLAGDTQYF

j_call: TRBJ1-1
clone_size: NA
d_call: NA
v_call: TRBV28
cdr3_nt: TGTGCCAGCAGTTTGGGCAGGGGAACTGAAGCTTTCTTT
cdr3_aa: CASSLGRGTEAFF

j_call: TRBJ2-7
clone_size: NA
d_call: NA
v_call: TRBV6-2/TRBV6-3
cdr3_nt: TGTGCCAGCAGCACCGAATACAGGGCCTACGAGCAGTACTTC
cdr3_aa: CASSTEYRAYEQYF

j_call: TRBJ2-4
clone_size: NA
d_call: TRBD2
v_call: TRBV19
cdr3_nt: TGTGCCAGTACTCAGACTAGCGGGAGGGCCGGAAGCAAAAACATTCAGTACTTC
cdr3_aa: CASTQTSGRAGSKNIQYF

j_call: TRBJ2-7
clone_size: NA
d_call: TRBD2
v_call: TRBV5-1
cdr3_nt: TGCGCCAGCAGCTTCCGGTCCGGGACTAGCGGGAGCTGGTACGAGCAGTACTTC
cdr3_aa: CASSFRSGTSGSWYEQYF

j_call: TRBJ2-7
clone_size: NA
d_call: NA
v_call: TRBV5-5
cdr3_nt: TGTGCCAGCAGCTTGGTGGGGGGTTCCTCCTACGAGCAGTACTTC
cdr3_aa: CASSLVGGSSYEQYF

j_call: TRBJ2-5
clone_size: NA
d_call: TRBD2
v_call: TRBV12-5
cdr3_nt: TGTGCTAGTGGTTTGACCCACCTCCTTAGCGGGGGGGCTGATGAGACCCAGTACTTC
cdr3_aa: CASGLTHLLSGGADETQYF

j_call: TRBJ2-4
clone_size: NA
d_call: NA
v_call: TRBV6-5
cdr3_nt: TGTGCCAGCAGTTACACAGGGTCCAAAAACATTCAGTACTTC
cdr3_aa: CASSYTGSKNIQYF

j_call: TRBJ1-4
clone_size: NA
d_call: TRBD1
v_call: TRBV7-8
cdr3_nt: TGTGCCAGCAGCTTACCGGGACAGACTAATGAAAAACTGTTTTTT
cdr3_aa: CASSLPGQTNEKLFF

j_call: TRBJ2-3
clone_size: NA
d_call: NA
v_call: TRBV11-2
cdr3_nt: TGTGCCAGCAGCGTAACAGATACGCAGTATTTT
cdr3_aa: CASSVTDTQYF

j_call: TRBJ2-1
clone_size: NA
d_call: TRBD2
v_call: TRBV7-9
cdr3_nt: TGTGCCAGCAGCCAGGGACTAGCGGGGGGGAAATCCTACAATGAGCAGTTCTTC
cdr3_aa: CASSQGLAGGKSYNEQFF

j_call: TRBJ1-2
clone_size: NA
d_call: TRBD1
v_call: TRBV5-4
cdr3_nt: TGTGCCAGCAGCTTTGGGACAGCTAACTATGGCTACACCTTC
cdr3_aa: CASSFGTANYGYTF

j_call: TRBJ1-5
clone_size: NA
d_call: TRBD1
v_call: TRBV27
cdr3_nt: TGTGCCAGCAGTGCCGCCGCAGGGGGCAAGGGCAATCAGCCCCAGCATTTT
cdr3_aa: CASSAAAGGKGNQPQHF

j_call: TRBJ1-2
clone_size: NA
d_call: TRBD1
v_call: TRBV4-1
cdr3_nt: TGCGCCAGCAGCCAGACAGGGGGACTTAACTATGGCTACACCTTC
cdr3_aa: CASSQTGGLNYGYTF

j_call: TRBJ1-5
clone_size: NA
d_call: NA
v_call: TRBV6-6
cdr3_nt: TGTGCCAGCAGTTACAGGGGGAAGGAGCCCCAGCATTTT
cdr3_aa: CASSYRGKEPQHF

j_call: TRBJ1-5
clone_size: NA
d_call: NA
v_call: TRBV2
cdr3_nt: TGTGCCAGCAGTGAAGTAGGGGGTAACCAGCCCCAGCATTTT
cdr3_aa: CASSEVGGNQPQHF

j_call: TRBJ1-5
clone_size: NA
d_call: NA
v_call: TRBV19
cdr3_nt: TGTGCCAGTAAACGCGGTCCGAATCAGCCCCAGCATTTT
cdr3_aa: CASKRGPNQPQHF

j_call: TRBJ2-3
clone_size: NA
d_call: TRBD1
v_call: TRBV24-1
cdr3_nt: TGTGCCACCAGAGGACAGGGTACAGATACGCAGTATTTT
cdr3_aa: CATRGQGTDTQYF

j_call: TRBJ2-1
clone_size: few
d_call: TRBD2
v_call: TRBV19
cdr3_nt: TGTGCCAGTAGTATAGATCTAGCGGGAGTCTCTGGTGAGCAGTTCTTC
cdr3_aa: CASSIDLAGVSGEQFF

j_call: TRBJ2-7
clone_size: NA
d_call: TRBD2
v_call: TRBV5-4
cdr3_nt: TGTGCCAGCAGCTTGGCCAGCGGGGGTCTCTACGAGCAGTACTTC
cdr3_aa: CASSLASGGLYEQYF

j_call: TRBJ1-6
clone_size: NA
d_call: TRBD1
v_call: TRBV5-8
cdr3_nt: TGTGCCAGCAGCTTCGACAGGGGTAGTTCACCCCTCCACTTT
cdr3_aa: CASSFDRGSSPLHF

j_call: TRBJ2-1
clone_size: NA
d_call: TRBD2
v_call: TRBV19
cdr3_nt: TGTGCCAGCTCCCCGGGACTAGCGGGGGGCGGCTTTGACGAGCAGTTCTTC
cdr3_aa: CASSPGLAGGGFDEQFF

j_call: TRBJ1-1
clone_size: NA
d_call: TRBD1
v_call: TRBV5-1
cdr3_nt: TGCGCCAGCAGCGGACAGGGTTGGGTAAACACTGAAGCTTTCTTT
cdr3_aa: CASSGQGWVNTEAFF

j_call: TRBJ2-7
clone_size: NA
d_call: NA
v_call: TRBV29-1
cdr3_nt: TGCAGCGTTTTAGGCGGGCCCACCTACGAGCAGTACTTC
cdr3_aa: CSVLGGPTYEQYF

j_call: TRBJ2-7
clone_size: NA
d_call: NA
v_call: TRBV7-8
cdr3_nt: TGTGCCAGCAGCTTGGCGGGCACGTGGAATCGCGGCTACGAGCAGTACTTC
cdr3_aa: CASSLAGTWNRGYEQYF

j_call: TRBJ1-6
clone_size: NA
d_call: TRBD1
v_call: TRBV6-1
cdr3_nt: TGTGCCAGCAGTGAGGGGACAGTCAGCTCCTATAATTCACCCCTCCACTTT
cdr3_aa: CASSEGTVSSYNSPLHF

j_call: TRBJ1-2
clone_size: NA
d_call: NA
v_call: TRBV10-3
cdr3_nt: TGTGCCATCAGTGAGCCCCGGTCGGGACTCTCCACCGGAGGCTACACCTTC
cdr3_aa: CAISEPRSGLSTGGYTF

j_call: TRBJ2-1
clone_size: NA
d_call: TRBD2
v_call: TRBV19
cdr3_nt: TGTGCCAGTAGTATGACTAGCGGGAGCATTGAGCAGTTCTTC
cdr3_aa: CASSMTSGSIEQFF

j_call: TRBJ2-7
clone_size: NA
d_call: NA
v_call: TRBV19
cdr3_nt: TGTGCCAGTAGCTACAGGGTTGGGACCTCCTACGAGCAGTACTTC
cdr3_aa: CASSYRVGTSYEQYF